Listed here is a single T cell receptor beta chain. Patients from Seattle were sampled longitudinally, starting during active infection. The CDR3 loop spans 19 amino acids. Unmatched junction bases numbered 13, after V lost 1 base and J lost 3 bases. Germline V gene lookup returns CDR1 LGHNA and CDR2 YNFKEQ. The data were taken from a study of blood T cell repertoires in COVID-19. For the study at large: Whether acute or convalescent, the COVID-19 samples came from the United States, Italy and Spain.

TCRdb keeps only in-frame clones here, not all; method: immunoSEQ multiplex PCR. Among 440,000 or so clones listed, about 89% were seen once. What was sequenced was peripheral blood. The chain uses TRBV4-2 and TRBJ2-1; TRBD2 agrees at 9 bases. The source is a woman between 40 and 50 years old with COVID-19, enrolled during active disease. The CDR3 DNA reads TGTGCCAGCAGCCAAGTGCGGAATAGCGGGGGCCCAAACTACAATGAGCAGTTCTTC. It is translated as CASSQVRNSGGPNYNEQFF.